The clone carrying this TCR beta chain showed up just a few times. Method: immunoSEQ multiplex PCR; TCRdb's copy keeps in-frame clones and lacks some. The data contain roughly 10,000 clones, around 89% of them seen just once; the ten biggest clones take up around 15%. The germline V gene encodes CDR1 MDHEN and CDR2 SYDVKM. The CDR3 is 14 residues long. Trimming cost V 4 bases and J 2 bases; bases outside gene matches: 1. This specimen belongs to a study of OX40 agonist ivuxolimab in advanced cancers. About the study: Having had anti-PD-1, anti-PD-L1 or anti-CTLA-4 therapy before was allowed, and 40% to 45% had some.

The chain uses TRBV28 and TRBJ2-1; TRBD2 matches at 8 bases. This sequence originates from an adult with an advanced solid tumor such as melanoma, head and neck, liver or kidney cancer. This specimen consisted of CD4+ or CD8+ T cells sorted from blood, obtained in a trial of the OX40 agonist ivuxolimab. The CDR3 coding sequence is TGTGCCAGCAGTTCCGGGAGGGCCTACAATGAGCAGTTCTTC. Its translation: CASSSGRAYNEQFF.